The rows below give T cell receptor beta chains drawn from one sample of a study of blood T cell repertoires in COVID-19. Sequenced by immunoSEQ multiplex PCR; TCRdb stores in-frame clones only, minus some. The repertoire consists of some 240,000 clones, with 75% to 90% occurring once and the leading ten covering 2.5% to 4%. Sequenced input: PBMCs or T cells enriched from blood (not recorded which). The receptors here all came from a woman between 40 and 55 years old who had been exposed to COVID-19. Each CDR3 is given with its conserved first and last residue. A D gene is named only where the DNA matches it firmly. A row's size may be missing; if present it is once, few, many or a size class.

V gene: TRBV18
D gene: NA
clone size: NA
J gene: TRBJ1-5
CDR3 protein: CASSPPGVDGNQPQHF
CDR3 DNA: TGTGCCAGCTCACCACCCGGGGTTGACGGCAATCAGCCCCAGCATTTT

V gene: TRBV4-1
D gene: TRBD1
clone size: NA
J gene: TRBJ2-1
CDR3 protein: CASSQGLWDSDNEQFF
CDR3 DNA: TGCGCCAGCAGCCAAGGTCTTTGGGACAGCGACAATGAGCAGTTCTTC

V gene: TRBV2
D gene: NA
clone size: NA
J gene: TRBJ2-3
CDR3 protein: CASSPTRGGLNTQYF
CDR3 DNA: TGTGCCAGCAGTCCGACTAGGGGGGGTTTAAATACGCAGTATTTT

V gene: TRBV3-1/TRBV3-2
D gene: NA
clone size: NA
J gene: TRBJ1-4
CDR3 protein: CASTRGAEEKLFF
CDR3 DNA: TGTGCCAGCACCCGGGGGGCGGAAGAAAAACTGTTTTTT

V gene: TRBV7-9
D gene: TRBD1
clone size: NA
J gene: TRBJ2-7
CDR3 protein: CASSVSPGTGSIEQYF
CDR3 DNA: TGTGCCAGCAGCGTCAGCCCCGGGACAGGGTCGATCGAGCAGTACTTC

V gene: TRBV18
D gene: TRBD1
clone size: few
J gene: TRBJ1-5
CDR3 protein: CASSPKGQGSYQPQHF
CDR3 DNA: TGTGCCAGCTCACCGAAGGGACAGGGATCCTATCAGCCCCAGCATTTT

V gene: TRBV9
D gene: TRBD1
clone size: NA
J gene: TRBJ1-1
CDR3 protein: CASSAAGGTEAFF
CDR3 DNA: TGTGCCAGCAGCGCCGCAGGGGGAACTGAAGCTTTCTTT

V gene: TRBV7-3
D gene: TRBD1
clone size: NA
J gene: TRBJ2-7
CDR3 protein: CASSLDRETDEQYF
CDR3 DNA: TGTGCCAGCAGCCTAGACAGGGAGACCGACGAGCAGTACTTC

V gene: TRBV12-3/TRBV12-4
D gene: NA
clone size: NA
J gene: TRBJ1-3
CDR3 protein: CASSFGGNTIYF
CDR3 DNA: TGTGCCAGCAGTTTCGGTGGAAACACCATATATTTT

V gene: TRBV4-3
D gene: TRBD2
clone size: NA
J gene: TRBJ2-5
CDR3 protein: CASSRGTSGVETQYF
CDR3 DNA: TGCGCCAGCAGCCGAGGGACTAGCGGTGTGGAGACCCAGTACTTC

V gene: TRBV11-1
D gene: TRBD2
clone size: NA
J gene: TRBJ2-1
CDR3 protein: CASSLAPSGGPNYNEQFF
CDR3 DNA: TGTGCCAGCAGCTTAGCGCCTAGCGGGGGGCCGAACTACAATGAGCAGTTCTTC

V gene: TRBV7-8
D gene: NA
clone size: once
J gene: TRBJ1-3
CDR3 protein: CASSPRETRLSGNTIYF
CDR3 DNA: TGTGCCAGCAGCCCACGGGAGACACGACTCTCTGGAAACACCATATATTTT

V gene: TRBV10-3
D gene: TRBD1
clone size: once
J gene: TRBJ1-5
CDR3 protein: CAIRKDRGDGQPQHF
CDR3 DNA: TGTGCCATCAGAAAGGACAGGGGAGACGGGCAGCCCCAGCATTTT

V gene: TRBV13
D gene: NA
clone size: NA
J gene: TRBJ2-1
CDR3 protein: CASSRRSEQFF
CDR3 DNA: TGTGCCAGCAGCCGTCGGAGCGAGCAGTTCTTC

V gene: TRBV6-6
D gene: TRBD2
clone size: NA
J gene: TRBJ2-2
CDR3 protein: CASSPSLTGGTGELFF
CDR3 DNA: TGTGCCAGCAGTCCGAGCCTAACGGGGGGCACCGGGGAGCTGTTTTTT

V gene: TRBV21-1
D gene: NA
clone size: NA
J gene: TRBJ2-5
CDR3 protein: CASSKQGLAGGPCVKTQYF
CDR3 DNA: TGTGCCAGCAGCAAACAGGGACTAGCGGGAGGGCCATGTGTGAAGACCCAGTACTTC

V gene: TRBV27
D gene: NA
clone size: few
J gene: TRBJ1-2
CDR3 protein: CASSFRGAGYTF
CDR3 DNA: TGTGCCAGCAGTTTTAGGGGCGCCGGCTACACCTTC

V gene: TRBV27
D gene: TRBD1
clone size: NA
J gene: TRBJ2-7
CDR3 protein: CASRGTGTTYEQYF
CDR3 DNA: TGTGCCAGCAGGGGGACAGGGACCACCTACGAGCAGTACTTC

V gene: TRBV29-1
D gene: TRBD1
clone size: NA
J gene: TRBJ1-2
CDR3 protein: CSVTGRLDYGYTF
CDR3 DNA: TGCAGCGTGACAGGGCGTTTGGACTATGGCTACACCTTC

V gene: TRBV6-5
D gene: NA
clone size: NA
J gene: TRBJ1-2
CDR3 protein: CASTQGTPYGYTF
CDR3 DNA: TGTGCCAGCACCCAAGGGACACCCTATGGCTACACCTTC

V gene: TRBV19
D gene: TRBD1
clone size: NA
J gene: TRBJ2-5
CDR3 protein: CASSPPSWTGDRETQYF
CDR3 DNA: TGTGCCAGTAGTCCCCCCTCCTGGACAGGGGATAGGGAGACCCAGTACTTC

V gene: TRBV2
D gene: TRBD1
clone size: NA
J gene: TRBJ1-4
CDR3 protein: CASSGMTGGNEKLFF
CDR3 DNA: TGTGCCAGCAGTGGGATGACAGGGGGTAATGAAAAACTGTTTTTT

V gene: TRBV28
D gene: NA
clone size: NA
J gene: TRBJ1-3
CDR3 protein: CASSPGGRSSGNTIYF
CDR3 DNA: TGTGCCAGCAGTCCCGGTGGTCGGAGCTCTGGAAACACCATATATTTT

V gene: TRBV11-1
D gene: TRBD2
clone size: NA
J gene: TRBJ2-1
CDR3 protein: CASSFRLAKGNEQFF
CDR3 DNA: TGTGCCAGCAGCTTCCGACTAGCGAAAGGCAATGAGCAGTTCTTC

V gene: TRBV21-1
D gene: NA
clone size: NA
J gene: TRBJ2-1
CDR3 protein: CASTADSGISSYNEQFF
CDR3 DNA: TGTGCCAGCACCGCAGATAGCGGGATAAGCTCCTACAATGAGCAGTTCTTC

V gene: TRBV5-4
D gene: NA
clone size: NA
J gene: TRBJ2-3
CDR3 protein: CASSLGVTGSPSTDTQYF
CDR3 DNA: TGTGCCAGCAGCTTGGGAGTAACAGGATCCCCTAGCACAGATACGCAGTATTTT

V gene: TRBV11-3
D gene: NA
clone size: NA
J gene: TRBJ2-5
CDR3 protein: CASSQRGSGIQETQYF
CDR3 DNA: TGTGCCAGCAGCCAAAGGGGCAGTGGAATCCAAGAGACCCAGTACTTC

V gene: TRBV10-3
D gene: NA
clone size: NA
J gene: TRBJ2-1
CDR3 protein: CAVKPGYLDNEQFF
CDR3 DNA: TGTGCTGTCAAACCAGGCTATCTGGACAATGAGCAGTTCTTC

V gene: TRBV7-8
D gene: NA
clone size: NA
J gene: TRBJ1-5
CDR3 protein: CASSLAQGRNQPQHF
CDR3 DNA: TGTGCCAGCAGCTTAGCGCAGGGTAGGAATCAGCCCCAGCATTTT

V gene: TRBV13
D gene: TRBD1
clone size: NA
J gene: TRBJ2-2
CDR3 protein: CASSLTRGRYTGELFF
CDR3 DNA: TGTGCCAGCAGCTTAACCAGGGGGCGGTACACCGGGGAGCTGTTTTTT

V gene: TRBV6-4
D gene: TRBD1
clone size: once
J gene: TRBJ1-5
CDR3 protein: CASRTGWEDQPQHF
CDR3 DNA: TGTGCCAGCAGGACAGGGTGGGAGGATCAGCCCCAGCATTTT

V gene: TRBV9
D gene: TRBD2
clone size: NA
J gene: TRBJ2-3
CDR3 protein: CASSVVGWDSGSVDTQYF
CDR3 DNA: TGTGCCAGCAGCGTAGTAGGGTGGGATAGCGGGAGTGTAGATACGCAGTATTTT

V gene: TRBV20-1
D gene: TRBD1
clone size: NA
J gene: TRBJ1-1
CDR3 protein: CSASISGQEAFF
CDR3 DNA: TGCAGTGCTAGTATCTCGGGACAGGAAGCTTTCTTT

V gene: TRBV6-5
D gene: NA
clone size: NA
J gene: TRBJ2-7
CDR3 protein: CASSSWGRGAYEQYF
CDR3 DNA: TGTGCCAGCAGTTCATGGGGCAGGGGTGCCTACGAGCAGTACTTC

V gene: TRBV29-1
D gene: TRBD2
clone size: NA
J gene: TRBJ2-1
CDR3 protein: CSVQVGRGGNEQFF
CDR3 DNA: TGCAGCGTACAAGTGGGGAGGGGCGGCAATGAGCAGTTCTTC

V gene: TRBV4-2
D gene: NA
clone size: NA
J gene: TRBJ1-4
CDR3 protein: CASSTTGTSYEKLFF
CDR3 DNA: TGTGCCAGCAGTACTACCGGGACAAGTTATGAAAAACTGTTTTTT

V gene: TRBV7-3
D gene: NA
clone size: NA
J gene: TRBJ2-5
CDR3 protein: CASSLGGPSQETKYF
CDR3 DNA: TGTGCCAGCAGCTTAGGAGGTCCCAGCCAGGAGACCAAGTACTTC

V gene: TRBV11-1
D gene: TRBD2
clone size: NA
J gene: TRBJ2-1
CDR3 protein: CASSLEAGGSYNEQFF
CDR3 DNA: TGTGCCAGCAGCTTAGAGGCGGGGGGCTCCTACAATGAGCAGTTCTTC

V gene: TRBV11-2
D gene: NA
clone size: few
J gene: TRBJ1-3
CDR3 protein: CASSLGTGPGNTIYF
CDR3 DNA: TGTGCCAGCAGCTTAGGCACAGGACCTGGAAACACCATATATTTT

V gene: TRBV5-1
D gene: TRBD2
clone size: NA
J gene: TRBJ2-2
CDR3 protein: CASSLGLADTGELFF
CDR3 DNA: TGTGCCAGCAGCTTGGGACTAGCGGACACCGGGGAGCTGTTTTTT

V gene: TRBV30
D gene: TRBD2
clone size: NA
J gene: TRBJ2-2
CDR3 protein: CAWTQGISGGGELFF
CDR3 DNA: TGTGCCTGGACCCAAGGGATTAGCGGGGGCGGGGAGCTGTTTTTT

V gene: TRBV7-3
D gene: NA
clone size: NA
J gene: TRBJ2-7
CDR3 protein: CASSYGHTYEQYF
CDR3 DNA: TGTGCCAGCAGCTACGGACATACCTACGAGCAGTACTTC

V gene: TRBV7-4
D gene: TRBD1
clone size: NA
J gene: TRBJ1-4
CDR3 protein: CASSPRGQVLNEKLFF
CDR3 DNA: TGTGCCAGCAGCCCTAGAGGACAGGTTCTTAATGAAAAACTGTTTTTT